This is a list of T cell receptor beta chains from one sample in a study of response to subunit inactivated influenza vaccine. TCRdb passed the RT-PCR reads through MiXCR, listing each CDR3 protein once. The sample has under 950,000 distinct CDR3 sequences, 21% seen once; the top ten hold roughly 10%. The sequences come from PBMCs from blood, collected about 5 days after vaccination. These receptors originate from a man aged 50 to 59 who received an inactivated influenza vaccine. Each CDR3 is given with its conserved first and last residue. The D gene is left open where the match is weak. Clone size appears in some rows only: once, few, many, or a class for an expanded clone.

size	V	J	D	CDR3	DNA
few	TRBV28	TRBJ2-7	TRBD1	CASQAGTGNVEQYF	TGTGCCAGCCAGGCCGGGACAGGGAATGTGGAGCAGTACTTC
-	TRBV20-1	TRBJ1-2	TRBD1	CSATTGGVFYGYTF	TGCAGTGCTACGACAGGGGGCGTTTTCTATGGCTACACCTTC
-	TRBV18	TRBJ2-1	-	CASSPPMRQSQEKFF	TGTGCCAGCTCACCACCAATGAGACAGTCCCAAGAGAAGTTCTTC
few	TRBV20-1	TRBJ2-7	-	CSARERLEGYEQYF	TGCAGTGCTAGAGAGCGGCTTGAGGGCTACGAGCAGTACTTC
-	TRBV6-1	TRBJ2-1	TRBD2	CASSRASGLAAYNEQFF	TGTGCCAGCAGCCGCGCTTCGGGACTAGCCGCCTACAATGAGCAGTTCTTC
few	TRBV15	TRBJ2-3	TRBD2	CATSRNAGGADTQYF	TGTGCCACCAGCAGGAACGCCGGGGGGGCAGATACGCAGTATTTT
-	TRBV20-1	TRBJ1-4	-	CSASWTDEKLFF	TGCAGTGCGAGTTGGACAGATGAAAAACTGTTTTTT
few	TRBV12-3/TRBV12-4	TRBJ2-1	TRBD2	CASSQLAGGFGNEQFF	TGTGCCAGCAGTCAACTAGCGGGAGGTTTTGGGAATGAGCAGTTCTTC
few	TRBV29-1	TRBJ1-2	-	CSVRTGGGGSPIYGYTF	TGCAGCGTCCGCACCGGGGGAGGGGGGTCTCCCATCTATGGCTACACCTTC
-	TRBV10-3	TRBJ2-3	-	CAISGGADTQYF	TGTGCCATCAGTGGGGGTGCAGATACGCAGTATTTT
few	TRBV4-1	TRBJ2-1	-	CASSQEYEVGTPSYNEQFF	TGCGCCAGCAGCCAAGAATATGAAGTGGGGACCCCCTCCTACAATGAGCAGTTCTTC
-	TRBV19	TRBJ2-2	-	CASSMGIPTGELFF	TGTGCCAGTAGTATGGGCATTCCCACCGGGGAGCTGTTTTTT
few	TRBV4-1	TRBJ2-1	-	CASSWAGTNYNEQFF	TGCGCCAGCAGCTGGGCCGGGACAAACTACAATGAGCAGTTCTTC
few	TRBV10-3	TRBJ2-1	-	CATARSGNEQFF	TGTGCCACCGCGAGGAGCGGCAATGAGCAGTTCTTC
few	TRBV7-9	TRBJ2-5	-	CASSFQVETQYF	TGTGCCAGCAGCTTCCAGGTGGAGACCCAGTACTTC
-	TRBV24-1	TRBJ2-1	-	CATSDLYSGSSYNEQFF	TGTGCCACCAGTGATTTATATTCGGGGTCCTCCTACAATGAGCAGTTCTTC
few	TRBV6-2/TRBV6-3	TRBJ1-1	TRBD1	CASIKDRGLSTEAFF	TGTGCCAGCATTAAGGACAGGGGGCTCAGCACTGAAGCTTTCTTT
-	TRBV25-1	TRBJ1-2	-	CASSEAGIYGYTF	TGTGCCAGCAGTGAAGCAGGAATCTATGGCTACACCTTC
-	TRBV9	TRBJ2-7	-	CASSASRQGGYEQYF	TGTGCCAGCAGCGCGAGTCGACAGGGAGGCTACGAGCAGTACTTC
-	TRBV15	TRBJ2-5	TRBD2	CATSRATSGGLETQYF	TGTGCCACCAGCAGAGCGACTAGCGGGGGGCTGGAGACCCAGTACTTC
few	TRBV11-2	TRBJ2-3	TRBD2	CASSPATSGGVLSDTQYF	TGTGCCAGCAGCCCCGCAACTAGCGGGGGGGTACTATCAGATACGCAGTATTTT
-	TRBV5-6	TRBJ1-2	TRBD1	CASSPAARGRYNYGYTF	TGTGCCAGCAGCCCAGCGGCCAGGGGGAGATACAACTATGGCTACACCTTC
few	TRBV29-1	TRBJ1-4	-	CSVVVQGNEKLFF	TGCAGCGTTGTTGTACAGGGTAATGAAAAACTGTTTTTT
-	TRBV5-1	TRBJ2-2	-	CASSINQGNTGELFF	TGCGCCAGCAGTATTAATCAGGGGAACACCGGGGAGCTGTTTTTT
-	TRBV5-1	TRBJ2-1	-	CASSSSTPNNEQFF	TGCGCCAGCAGCTCCAGTACCCCCAACAATGAGCAGTTCTTC
-	TRBV7-6	TRBJ2-2	TRBD2	CASSSELAGVIGELFF	TGTGCCAGCAGTTCAGAACTAGCGGGAGTTATCGGGGAGCTGTTTTTT
few	TRBV12-3/TRBV12-4	TRBJ2-7	-	CASSLTGTEQYF	TGCGCCAGCAGCTTGACGGGGACCGAGCAGTACTTC
-	TRBV7-2	TRBJ2-7	-	CASSFDRYLYEQYF	TGTGCCAGCAGCTTCGACAGGTATCTCTACGAGCAGTACTTC
few	TRBV15	TRBJ2-1	-	CATSRDSTLKQFF	TGTGCCACCAGCAGAGATAGCACCCTGAAGCAGTTCTTC
few	TRBV12-3/TRBV12-4	TRBJ1-2	-	CASSSRGGIEGYTF	TGTGCCAGCAGTTCACGCGGGGGCATAGAAGGCTACACCTTC
-	TRBV20-1	TRBJ2-1	-	CSAPPWGAYNEQFF	TGCAGTGCTCCCCCGTGGGGGGCCTACAATGAGCAGTTCTTC
few	TRBV12-3/TRBV12-4	TRBJ2-3	-	CASSFVGGWSTDTQYF	TGTGCCAGCAGTTTCGTAGGGGGATGGAGCACAGATACGCAGTATTTT
-	TRBV6-2/TRBV6-3	TRBJ2-1	-	CASSYQRYNEQFF	TGTGCCAGCAGTTATCAGCGTTACAATGAGCAGTTCTTC
few	TRBV19	TRBJ2-7	-	CASSIVWDLSYEQYF	TGTGCCAGTAGTATAGTGTGGGATCTCTCCTACGAGCAGTACTTC
many	TRBV20-1	TRBJ2-7	-	CSARFSEYPYEQYF	TGCAGTGCTAGGTTTAGCGAGTACCCCTACGAGCAGTACTTC
-	TRBV5-6	TRBJ1-2	-	CASSPRWGSDGYTF	TGTGCCAGCAGCCCCCGGTGGGGAAGTGATGGCTACACCTTC
-	TRBV12-3/TRBV12-4	TRBJ2-3	TRBD2	CASSLGQLAGGPSDTQYF	TGTGCCAGCAGTTTAGGTCAGCTGGCGGGGGGGCCGTCAGATACGCAGTATTTT